The 18 T cell receptor beta chains below all came from one sample that was sequenced in a study of T cells after yellow fever vaccination. One entry per CDR3 protein, called by TCRdb with MiXCR from the 5' RACE reads. The data hold under 350,000 distinct CDR3 sequences, with 4.1% observed a single time. The input for sequencing was PBMCs, taken 5 days after the yellow fever booster vaccination. All receptors come from a man younger than 35 who received the YFV17D yellow fever vaccine.

This clonotype was seen more than once but under ten times. The chain joins TRBV18 to TRBJ2-6, with TRBD2 as a possible D gene (5 bases). Per the germline V gene, CDR1 is KGHSH and CDR2 is LQKENI. The germline V and J ends were trimmed by 2 bases and 0 bases, with 11 bases remaining between them. The length of the CDR3 is 17 residues. The DNA of the CDR3 is TGTGCCAGCTCACCAATGATCGGGAACTCTGGGGCCAACGTCCTGACTTTC. The encoded protein is CASSPMIGNSGANVLTF. Filled out from reference TRBV18 and TRBJ2-6, the complete variable domain reads NAGVMQNPRHLVRRRGQEARLRCSPMKGHSHVYWYRQLPEEGLKFMVYLQKENIIDESGMPKERFSAEFPKEGPSILRIQQVVRGDSAAYFCASSPMIGNSGANVLTFGAGSRLTVL.

In its sample, this clonotype was seen many times. The chain has TRBV7-2 and TRBJ2-7; tentatively, D is TRBD2 (6 bases). Trimming cost V 1 base and J 2 bases, with 12 bases left between them. Per the germline V gene, CDR1 is SGHTA and CDR2 is FQGNSA. The CDR3 loop spans 15 amino acids. Here the CDR3 DNA reads TGTGCCAGCAGCTTAGTGGCTACGGGGGCCTACGAGCAGTACTTC. Amino acids: CASSLVATGAYEQYF.

This clonotype was found many times. This sequence joins TRBV7-6 and TRBJ2-1; the match to TRBD1 covers 8 bases. The CDR3 spans 16 residues. V was pared by 1 base and J by 5 bases, with 7 bases of the junction left unmatched. Germline-derived CDR1 and CDR2 are SGHVS and FNYEAQ. CDR3 protein: CASSLGFGQGDNEQFF. The CDR3 nucleotides read TGTGCCAGCAGCTTAGGTTTCGGACAGGGTGACAATGAGCAGTTCTTC.

This clonotype was found many times. The chain employs TRBV4-3 and TRBJ2-1; the D is unclear. The CDR3 consists of 14 residues. CDR1 is LGHNA, CDR2 YSLEER, per germline. The germline V and J ends were trimmed by 1 base and 6 bases, with 10 bases remaining between them. CDR3 protein: CASSQVVPANEQFF. In DNA, the CDR3 is TGCGCCAGCAGCCAAGTGGTCCCGGCCAATGAGCAGTTCTTC.

The chain has TRBV7-2 and TRBJ2-5; D is ambiguous. There are 15 residues in the CDR3. Germline values: CDR1 SGHTA, CDR2 FQGNSA. The V end lost 2 bases, the J end lost 2 bases, and 12 bases lay between the germline ends. For the CDR3, the DNA is TGTGCCAGCAGCTTACCCCAGCTGGGGCAAGAGACCCAGTACTTC. It specifies CASSLPQLGQETQYF.

This clonotype was found a few times. The V gene is TRBV5-8, the J gene TRBJ2-3; the D gene is possibly TRBD1 (6 bases). Trimming removed 0 bases at V and 3 bases at J, with 11 bases between. CDR1 and CDR2 from the germline V gene are SGHTS and YDEGEE. The CDR3 loop spans 15 amino acids. CDR3 sequence reads: CASSLGQVETDTQYF. CDR3 bases: TGTGCCAGCAGCTTGGGACAGGTCGAGACAGATACGCAGTATTTT.

This clonotype was picked up a small number of times. This chain's CDR3 is CASSLGPGYEQFF. In nucleotides, the CDR3 is TGCGCCAGCAGCTTGGGGCCAGGCTACGAGCAGTTCTTC. The V and J genes are TRBV5-1 and TRBJ2-1; no firm D call. The V gene lost 0 bases and the J gene lost 10 bases, with 11 bases spanning the gap. Germline CDR1 reads SGHRS; CDR2 reads YFSETQ. The CDR3 loop spans 13 amino acids.

This clonotype was counted at least ten times. J is TRBJ2-5 and V is TRBV9; tentatively, D is TRBD2 (5 bases). The V gene lost 4 bases and the J gene lost 5 bases, with 12 bases spanning the gap. Germline CDR1 and CDR2: SGDLS and YYNGEE. The CDR3 extends over 13 amino acids. The CDR3 DNA reads as TGTGCCAGCAGCCCGCCCCGGAGGGAGACCCAGTACTTC. Its protein is CASSPPRRETQYF.

This clonotype has at least ten counts. J is TRBJ2-7 and V is TRBV5-1; D not certain. Germline loops: CDR1 SGHRS, CDR2 YFSETQ. V was shortened by 3 bases and J by 5 bases, with 15 bases between the two germline ends. CDR3 length equals 14 residues. For the CDR3, the DNA is TGCGCCAGCAGCTACGGTGGGGTATCCCACGAGCAGTACTTC. This sequence encodes CASSYGGVSHEQYF. The full variable domain, in which reference TRBV5-1 and TRBJ2-7 provide the parts outside the CDR3, is KAGVTQTPRYLIKTRGQQVTLSCSPISGHRSVSWYQQTPGQGLQFLFEYFSETQRNKGNFPGRFSGRQFSNSRSEMNVSTLELGDSALYLCASSYGGVSHEQYFGPGTRLTVT.

The chain is built from TRBV4-3 and TRBJ1-6; TRBD1 is a possible D gene (5 bases). Trimming pared 0 bases from V and 7 bases from J, leaving 13 bases between. The germline V gene encodes CDR1 LGHNA and CDR2 YSLEER. This CDR3 is built from 16 residues. This CDR3 is CASSQDARGGNSPLHF. DNA for the CDR3: TGCGCCAGCAGCCAAGATGCCCGGGGCGGGAATTCACCCCTCCACTTT.

This chain links TRBV4-3 with TRBJ2-3, with D perhaps assigned TRBD1 or TRBD2 (5 bases each). The V end lost 5 bases, the J end lost 2 bases, and 20 bases lay between the germline ends. Germline V lookup: CDR1 LGHNA, CDR2 YSLEER. The CDR3 extends over 17 amino acids. The DNA of the CDR3 is TGCGCCAGCAGCACGGACCAGGGACCACGGACCACAGATACGCAGTATTTT. Residues: CASSTDQGPRTTDTQYF.

This clonotype turned up a few times. The gene calls are TRBV5-1 and TRBJ1-2, with D unclear. Trimming stripped 0 bases from V and 8 bases from J, with 8 bases between. The CDR3 extends over 12 amino acids. In germline, CDR1 is SGHRS, CDR2 YFSETQ. The CDR3 DNA sequence: TGCGCCAGCAGCTTGGACAGCGAAGGCTACACCTTC. Amino acids: CASSLDSEGYTF.

The chain couples TRBV12-3 or TRBV12-4 to TRBJ2-1, with D unclear. The CDR3 spans 15 residues. V lost 5 bases, J lost 4 bases, and 15 bases lay in between. The CDR3 DNA reads TGTGCCAGCAGTGACATTAGACTTCTTTACAATGAGCAGTTCTTC. It translates to CASSDIRLLYNEQFF.

This chain links TRBV5-1 with TRBJ2-1; TRBD1 matches at 11 bases. The V and J ends lost 2 bases and 3 bases, in that order; junction bases with no gene match: 4. CDR3 length: 16 residues. Germline V CDR1 and CDR2: SGHRS, YFSETQ. In DNA, the CDR3 is TGCGCCAGCAGCTTATTCGGGACAGGGGGCTACAATGAGCAGTTCTTC. It specifies CASSLFGTGGYNEQFF.

This clonotype was found many times. The chain employs TRBV6-2 or TRBV6-3 and TRBJ2-1, with unresolved D. Germline-derived CDR1 and CDR2 are MNHEY and SVGEGT. CDR3 length equals 15 residues. The germline V and J ends were trimmed by 2 bases and 1 base, with 9 bases remaining between them. The chain's CDR3 is CASSYRVASYNEQFF. For the CDR3, the DNA is TGTGCCAGCAGTTACAGGGTGGCATCCTACAATGAGCAGTTCTTC.

This clonotype has at least ten counts. The chain recombines TRBV4-3 with TRBJ2-3; tentative D call: TRBD2 (7 bases). The CDR3 contains 19 residues. V was shortened by 0 bases and J by 5 bases, with 24 bases between the two germline ends. Germline CDR1 and CDR2: LGHNA and YSLEER. CDR3 sequence: CASSQELGRGGRSLDTQYF. The CDR3 bases are TGCGCCAGCAGCCAAGAACTAGGGAGGGGGGGCCGAAGTTTAGATACGCAGTATTTT.

CDR3 protein: CASSGQYF. CDR3 nucleotide sequence: TGTGCCAGCAGTGGCCAGTACTTC. The V gene is TRBV6-1, the J gene TRBJ2-5; D ambiguous. This CDR3 comprises 8 residues. In germline, CDR1 is MNHNS, CDR2 SASEGT. The ends were cut back, 4 bases at V and 10 bases at J, with 1 base in the middle.

This clonotype was detected only a few times. The rearrangement links TRBV24-1 to TRBJ2-7; D is perhaps TRBD1 (6 bases). Between the trimmed V and J ends, which lost 4 bases and 4 bases, there was a span of 16 bases. CDR1 and CDR2 (germline): KGHDR, SFDVKD. This CDR3 comprises 15 residues. The CDR3 here is CATSDDQGNSYEQYV. The CDR3 DNA sequence: TGTGCCACCAGTGACGACCAGGGGAATTCGTACGAGCAGTACGTC.